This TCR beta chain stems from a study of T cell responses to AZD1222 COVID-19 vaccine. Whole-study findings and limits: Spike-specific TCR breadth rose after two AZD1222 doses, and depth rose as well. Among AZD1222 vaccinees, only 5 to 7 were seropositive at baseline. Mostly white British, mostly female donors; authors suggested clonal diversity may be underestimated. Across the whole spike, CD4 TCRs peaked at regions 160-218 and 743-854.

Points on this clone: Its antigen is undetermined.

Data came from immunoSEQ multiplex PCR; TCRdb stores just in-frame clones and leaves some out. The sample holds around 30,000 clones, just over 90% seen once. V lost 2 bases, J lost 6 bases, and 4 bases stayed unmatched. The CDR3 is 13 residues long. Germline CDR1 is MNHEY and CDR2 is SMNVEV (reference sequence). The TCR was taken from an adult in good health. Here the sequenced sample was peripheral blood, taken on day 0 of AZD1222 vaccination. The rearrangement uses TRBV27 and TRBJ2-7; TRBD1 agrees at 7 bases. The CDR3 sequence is CASSLLSGGEQYF. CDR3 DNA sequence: TGTGCCAGCAGTTTACTCTCAGGGGGCGAGCAGTACTTC.